The rows below give T cell receptor beta chains drawn from one sample of a study of STAT3 mutations in large granular lymphocyte leukemia. The table came from immunoSEQ multiplex PCR; TCRdb's copy has only in-frame clones and leaves some out. The table lists more than 6,500 clones, 75% of them singletons, with about 25% in the top ten. The material sequenced was peripheral blood mononuclear cells. These receptor sequences come from a woman aged 40 to 49 with T-cell large granular lymphocyte leukemia. Some clones in this sample may be carry-over from other donors' samples. Both conserved end residues are trimmed from each CDR3.

cdr3_aa j_call v_call cdr3_length
ASSVATSADTQY TRBJ2-3 TRBV9 12
ASSQDRDFPYEQY TRBJ2-7 TRBV4-2 13
AISGDRAGYGYT TRBJ1-2 TRBV10-3 12
ASSWATGVSNEKLF TRBJ1-4 TRBV5-1 14
ASSPGSGQQETQY TRBJ2-5 TRBV18 13
AWSVRLALEQY TRBJ2-7 TRBV30 11
ASSFLRGRSYEQY TRBJ2-7 TRBV5-6 13
ASSLRTSVDEQF TRBJ2-1 TRBV5-1 12
ASSRRLGDLTHEQY TRBJ2-7 TRBV4-1 14
ASSQDGGHHEQY TRBJ2-7 TRBV14 12
ASSESGRTYYGYT TRBJ1-2 TRBV25-1 13
ASSSSEADEAF TRBJ1-1 TRBV18 11
ASSPGTPTYEQY TRBJ2-7 TRBV18 12
ASRGQPPNTEAF TRBJ1-1 TRBV25-1 12
ASSPLGQGLYNEQF TRBJ2-1 TRBV18 14
AWTAEPIYGYT TRBJ1-2 TRBV30 11
ASGPGSNNQPQH TRBJ1-5 TRBV12-5 12
ASSLGGAGNTIY TRBJ1-3 TRBV7-2 12
ASSMDSSSYEQY TRBJ2-7 TRBV5-4 12
ASSLTGGVTEAF TRBJ1-1 TRBV5-1 12
ASSLGRQYQETQY TRBJ2-5 TRBV7-8 13
ASSDYRDNTEAF TRBJ1-1 TRBV18 12
SALMGPGYEQF TRBJ2-1 TRBV29-1 11
ASSWGGQGLNTEAF TRBJ1-1 TRBV13 14
ASSQGTLAGENNEQF TRBJ2-1 TRBV4-3 15
ASSYRGIHGYT TRBJ1-2 TRBV5-6 11
ASREGNSPLH TRBJ1-6 TRBV5-1 10
ASSYSGGQGYGYT TRBJ1-2 TRBV6-5 13
ASSPGGGSYNSPLH TRBJ1-6 TRBV18 14